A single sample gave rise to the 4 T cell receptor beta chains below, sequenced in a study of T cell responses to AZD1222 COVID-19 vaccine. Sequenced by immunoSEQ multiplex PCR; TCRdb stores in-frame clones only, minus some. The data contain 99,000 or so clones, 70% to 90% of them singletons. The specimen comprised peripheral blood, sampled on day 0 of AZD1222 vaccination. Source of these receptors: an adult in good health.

This chain's CDR3 is CASSGGPTDTQYF. CDR3 in DNA: TGTGCCAGCAGCGGGGGGCCCACAGATACGCAGTATTTT. This chain connects TRBV6-4 to TRBJ2-3, with D possibly matching TRBD2 (7 bases). The CDR3 sequence is 13 residues long. Trimming stripped 6 bases from V and 2 bases from J, with 9 bases between. CDR1 and CDR2 (germline): MRHNA, SNTAGT.

The CDR3: CAISGLAGVATGELFF. The CDR3 nucleotides are TGTGCCATCAGTGGGCTAGCGGGAGTAGCCACCGGGGAGCTGTTTTTT. J is TRBJ2-2 and V is TRBV10-3; 10 bases map to TRBD2. Germline loops: CDR1 ENHRY, CDR2 SYGVKD. With 4 bases clipped from V and 4 bases from J, the junction kept 6 bases outside the gene matches. The CDR3 is 16 residues long.

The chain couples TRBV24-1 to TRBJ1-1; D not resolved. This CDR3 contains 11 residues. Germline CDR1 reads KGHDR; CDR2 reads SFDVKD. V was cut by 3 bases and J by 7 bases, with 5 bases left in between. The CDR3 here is CATSDGIEAFF. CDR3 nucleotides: TGTGCCACCAGTGATGGCATTGAAGCTTTCTTT.

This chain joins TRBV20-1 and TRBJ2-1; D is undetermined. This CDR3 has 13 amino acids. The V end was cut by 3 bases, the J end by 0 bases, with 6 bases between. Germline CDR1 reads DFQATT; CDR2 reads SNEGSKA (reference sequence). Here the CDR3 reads CSASWTSYNEQFF. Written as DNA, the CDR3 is TGCAGTGCTAGTTGGACCTCCTACAATGAGCAGTTCTTC.